This T cell receptor beta chain derives from a study of shared clonotypes between healthy human individuals. Trimming pared 2 bases from V and 0 bases from J, leaving 8 bases between. The CDR3 is made up of 15 amino acids. CDR1 and CDR2 (germline): MDHEN, SYDVKM. With respect to this clone: Its target is not known.

Cells designated naive CD8 were CD45RO-negative and were positively selected for CCR7, with terminally differentiated effector memory CD45RA+ cells excluded. Generated by immunoSEQ multiplex PCR, the TCRdb table keeps only in-frame clones and is missing some. Among about 2.2 million clones listed, about 93% were seen once. Study-wide results and caveats: A generally larger estimated richness was seen in naive subsets than in memory subsets.

Sequencing was performed on naive CD8+ T cells from PBMCs. The sequence was collected from a man aged 18 to 30 in good health. Some clones in this sample may be carry-over from other donors' samples. V usage is TRBV28 and J usage is TRBJ1-5; tentatively, D is TRBD1 (5 bases). The CDR3 here is CASSLRQYSNQPQHF. The CDR3, as DNA: TGTGCCAGCAGTTTAAGACAGTATAGCAATCAGCCCCAGCATTTT.